Given below is one T cell receptor beta chain in context. The data stem from a study of monozygotic twins with inflammatory bowel disease. TCRdb reanalyzed the 5' RACE reads, giving one entry per CDR3 protein sequence and no DNA. The sample table includes some 190,000 distinct CDR3 sequences. There are 17 residues in the CDR3. The rearrangement links TRBV12-3 or TRBV12-4 to TRBJ2-6; TCRdb gives TRBD1 as the D gene, but with no DNA this cannot be confirmed. The source material was blood. This receptor was identified in a human donor with ulcerative colitis or Crohn's disease, or a healthy co-twin of an affected twin (not recorded which). The CDR3 reads CASITGPTVSGANVLTF.